Listed here are 11 T cell receptor beta chains from one sample, sequenced in a study of PD-1 blockade in mismatch repair-deficient tumors. Clones were read by immunoSEQ multiplex PCR, and TCRdb kept only the in-frame ones, dropping some. The table has just under 80,000 clones, about four fifths seen once; the top ten hold roughly 6%. Here the sequenced sample was peripheral blood, taken 44 weeks after starting pembrolizumab. These receptors were collected from an adult with mismatch repair-deficient cancer.

This clone appeared once. This rearrangement joins TRBV6-6 to TRBJ1-1; weak D call: TRBD1 (6 bases). This CDR3 has 12 amino acids. Germline values: CDR1 MNHNY, CDR2 SVGAGI (reference sequence). Trimming stripped 6 bases from V and 8 bases from J, with 13 bases between. CDR3 nucleotide sequence: TGTGCCAGCAGGGGAACAGGGTTAGAAGCTTTCTTT. Translating gives CASRGTGLEAFF.

As to this clone: At one boundary the junction diverges from the germline segment, which might be a read error. The chain combines TRBV6-5 with TRBJ2-1; D is possibly TRBD1 or TRBD2 (7 bases each). Germline lookup yields CDR1 MNHEY and CDR2 SVGAGI. The CDR3 loop spans 14 amino acids. The CDR3 sequence is CASSSPPGGAEEFF. The CDR3 bases are TGTGCCAGCAGTTCCCCCCCAGGGGGGGCTGAGGAGTTCTTC.

V usage is TRBV27 and J usage is TRBJ2-3, with a possible D match to TRBD1 (6 bases). This CDR3 is 15 amino acids long. Trimming shortened V by 5 bases and J by 2 bases, and 14 bases separated the two germline ends. CDR1 is MNHEY and CDR2 is SMNVEV in the germline V gene (reference sequence). The CDR3 DNA follows: TGTGCCAGCAGTCACACCAGGGGCCTCACAGATACGCAGTATTTT. Its translation: CASSHTRGLTDTQYF.

The chain couples TRBV5-4 to TRBJ1-2; D gene ambiguous. Trimming shortened V by 0 bases and J by 6 bases, and 3 bases separated the two germline ends. Per the germline V gene, CDR1 is SGHNT and CDR2 is YYREEE (reference sequence). The CDR3 length is 11 residues. The CDR3 DNA sequence: TGTGCCAGCAGCTTGGGGCATGGCTACACCTTC. Encoded protein: CASSLGHGYTF. Looking up the rest from reference TRBV5-4 and TRBJ1-2 gives the full variable domain: ETGVTQSPTHLIKTRGQQVTLRCSSQSGHNTVSWYQQALGQGPQFIFQYYREEENGRGNFPPRFSGLQFPNYSSELNVNALELDDSALYLCASSLGHGYTFGSGTRLTVV.

V and J are TRBV11-2 and TRBJ1-3; D is perhaps TRBD1 (6 bases). The germline V gene has CDR1 SGHAT and CDR2 FQNNGV. Trimming removed 0 bases at V and 4 bases at J, with 10 bases between. This CDR3 is 15 amino acids long. The CDR3 nucleotides read TGTGCCAGCAGCTTAGAAGGGGGATCCGGAAACACCATATATTTT. Protein: CASSLEGGSGNTIYF. Based on the CDR3 plus reference TRBV11-2 and TRBJ1-3, the full variable domain is EAGVAQSPRYKIIEKRQSVAFWCNPISGHATLYWYQQILGQGPKLLIQFQNNGVVDDSQLPKDRFSAERLKGVDSTLKIQPAKLEDSAVYLCASSLEGGSGNTIYFGEGSWLTVV.

This clone was detected a few times. Different DNA sequences within this sample yield the same CDR3. This sequence joins TRBV6-5 and TRBJ2-7; D call uncertain. The germline gives CDR1 MNHEY, CDR2 SVGAGI. CDR3 length: 12 residues. V shed 5 bases and J shed 3 bases, with 8 bases lying between them. CDR3 nucleotide sequence: TGTGCCAGCAGTACCCCCAACTACGAGCAGTACTTC. Encoded protein: CASSTPNYEQYF.

This clone came up a few times. The chain has TRBV19 and TRBJ2-3, with 9 bases matching TRBD2. V lost 5 bases and J lost 1; bases outside the gene matches: 4. This CDR3 comprises 15 residues. Germline V gene data show CDR1 as LNHDA and CDR2 as SQIVND (reference sequence). CDR3 sequence (DNA): TGTGCCAGTAGTTACAGGACTAGCGGCACAGATACGCAGTATTTT. Its protein is CASSYRTSGTDTQYF.

The V gene is TRBV7-3, the J gene TRBJ1-2; D remains unclear. Germline V gives CDR1 SGHTA, CDR2 FQGTGA. The CDR3 length is 13 residues. Trimming removed 5 bases from V and 2 bases from J, with 9 bases in between. The CDR3 DNA reads as TGTGCCAGCAGCACCGGACGGAACTATGGCTACACCTTC. It specifies CASSTGRNYGYTF.

The J gene is TRBJ2-1, the V gene TRBV27; a weak D match, TRBD1 (7 bases). The V end was cut by 4 bases, the J end by 2 bases, with 12 bases between. CDR3 length: 15 residues. Germline assignment: CDR1 MNHEY and CDR2 SMNVEV (reference sequence). The CDR3 DNA reads TGTGCCAGCAGTTGGGGGGACAGACCCTACAATGAGCAGTTCTTC. Its translation: CASSWGDRPYNEQFF.

The chain is built from TRBV5-8 and TRBJ2-1; 10 positions match TRBD1. Germline V gene sequence: CDR1 SGHTS, CDR2 YDEGEE. The CDR3 runs 18 residues. V trimming: 1 base; J trimming: 4 bases; junction bases outside the gene matches: 11. The CDR3 loop reads CASSLTWSGTGVYNEQFF. The DNA for the CDR3 is TGTGCCAGCAGCTTGACGTGGTCCGGGACAGGGGTGTACAATGAGCAGTTCTTC.

This clone came up a few times. The chain employs TRBV30 and TRBJ2-7, with D possibly TRBD1 on 5 matching bases. V was pared by 1 base and J by 1 base, with 8 bases between. The length of the CDR3 is 13 residues. Germline values: CDR1 GTSNPN, CDR2 SVGIG (reference sequence). In nucleotides, the CDR3 is TGTGCCTGGAGTGATGGGGCTTCCTACGAGCAGTACTTC. This encodes CAWSDGASYEQYF.